The sample holds a few counts of the clone carrying this T cell receptor beta chain. Its antigen is not known. This sample was included in a study of cytomegalovirus exposure and HLA in healthy donors. Study-wide points: There were 164 TCR beta chains listed as cytomegalovirus-associated. Specificity for CMV antigens was confirmed in vitro for a few of the CMV-associated chains.

This table comes from immunoSEQ multiplex PCR, and its TCRdb copy is limited to in-frame clones, with some not included. This table holds hundreds of thousands of clones, 80% to 90% found once. Sequences were obtained from PBMCs. This receptor was identified in a woman aged 18-35 years in good health and CMV-seronegative.

The CDR3 DNA follows: TGTGCCAGCAGCGCCAAGCCTTCTGGAAACACCATATATTTT. Translation gives CASSAKPSGNTIYF. The chain is built from TRBV9 and TRBJ1-3; D not certain. Germline values: CDR1 SGDLS, CDR2 YYNGEE. This CDR3 spans 14 amino acids. V was trimmed by 3 bases and J by 1 base, leaving 8 bases between them.